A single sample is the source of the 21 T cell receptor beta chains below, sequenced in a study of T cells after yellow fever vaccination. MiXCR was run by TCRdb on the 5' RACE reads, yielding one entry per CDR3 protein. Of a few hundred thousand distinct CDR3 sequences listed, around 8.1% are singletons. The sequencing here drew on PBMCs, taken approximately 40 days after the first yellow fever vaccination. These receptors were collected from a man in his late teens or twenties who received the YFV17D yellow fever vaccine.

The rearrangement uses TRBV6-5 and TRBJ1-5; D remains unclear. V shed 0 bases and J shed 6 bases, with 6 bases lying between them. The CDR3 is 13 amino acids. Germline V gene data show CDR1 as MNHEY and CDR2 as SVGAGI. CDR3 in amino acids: CASSYSPAQPQHF. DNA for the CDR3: TGTGCCAGCAGTTACTCTCCCGCTCAGCCCCAGCATTTT.

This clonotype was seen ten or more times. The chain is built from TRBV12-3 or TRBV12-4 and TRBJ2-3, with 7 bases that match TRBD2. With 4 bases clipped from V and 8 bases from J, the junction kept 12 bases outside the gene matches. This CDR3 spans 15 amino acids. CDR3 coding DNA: TGTGCCAGCAGTTCTTGGGGGGGACGAGGGCCTACGCAGTATTTT. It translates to CASSSWGGRGPTQYF.

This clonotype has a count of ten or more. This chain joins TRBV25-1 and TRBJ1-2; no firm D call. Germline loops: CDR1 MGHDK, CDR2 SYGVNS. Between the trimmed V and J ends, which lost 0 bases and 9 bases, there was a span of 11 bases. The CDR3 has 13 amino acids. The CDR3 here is CASSEYSTHRYTF. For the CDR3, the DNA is TGTGCCAGCAGTGAATATAGTACACATCGCTACACCTTC.

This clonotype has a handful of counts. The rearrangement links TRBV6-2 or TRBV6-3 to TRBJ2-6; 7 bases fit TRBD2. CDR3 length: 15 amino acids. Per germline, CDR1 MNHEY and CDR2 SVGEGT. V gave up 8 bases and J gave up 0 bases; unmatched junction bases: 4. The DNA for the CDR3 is TGTGCCAGCTTTCGGGGGGACTCTGGGGCCAACGTCCTGACTTTC. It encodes CASFRGDSGANVLTF.

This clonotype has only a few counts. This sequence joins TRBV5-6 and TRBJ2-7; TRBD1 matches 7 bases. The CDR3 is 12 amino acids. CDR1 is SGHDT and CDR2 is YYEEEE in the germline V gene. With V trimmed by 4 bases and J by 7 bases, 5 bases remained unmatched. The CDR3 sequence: CASSRTGREQYV. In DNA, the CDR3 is TGTGCCAGCAGCCGGACAGGTCGTGAGCAGTACGTC.

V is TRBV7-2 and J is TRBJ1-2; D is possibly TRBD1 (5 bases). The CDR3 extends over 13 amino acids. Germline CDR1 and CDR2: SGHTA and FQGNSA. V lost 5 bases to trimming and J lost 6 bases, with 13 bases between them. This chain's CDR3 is CASSIDRQDGYTF. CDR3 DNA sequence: TGTGCCAGCAGCATAGACAGACAAGATGGCTACACCTTC.

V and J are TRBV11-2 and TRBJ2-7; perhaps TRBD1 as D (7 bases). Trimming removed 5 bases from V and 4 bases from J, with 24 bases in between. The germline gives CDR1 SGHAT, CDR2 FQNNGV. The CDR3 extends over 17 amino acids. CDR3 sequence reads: CASSRQGGGPFTYEQYF. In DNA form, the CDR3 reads TGTGCCAGCAGCCGCCAGGGGGGAGGCCCCTTTACATACGAGCAGTACTTC.

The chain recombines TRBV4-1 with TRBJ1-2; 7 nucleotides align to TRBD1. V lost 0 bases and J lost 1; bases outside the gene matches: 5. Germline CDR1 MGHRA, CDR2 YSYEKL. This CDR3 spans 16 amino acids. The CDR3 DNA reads TGCGCCAGCAGCCAAGAGGCGGGACAGATTAACTATGGCTACACCTTC. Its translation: CASSQEAGQINYGYTF.

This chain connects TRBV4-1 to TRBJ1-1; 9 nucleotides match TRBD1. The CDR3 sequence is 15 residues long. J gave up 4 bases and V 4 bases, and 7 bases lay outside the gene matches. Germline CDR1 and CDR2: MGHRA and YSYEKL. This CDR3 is CASSPQTGGLTEAFF. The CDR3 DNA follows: TGCGCCAGCAGCCCTCAGACAGGGGGACTCACTGAAGCTTTCTTT.

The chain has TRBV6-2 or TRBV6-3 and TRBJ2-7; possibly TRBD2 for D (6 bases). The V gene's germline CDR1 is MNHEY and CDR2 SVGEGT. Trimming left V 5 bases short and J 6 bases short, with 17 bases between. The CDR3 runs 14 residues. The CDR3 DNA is TGTGCCAGCAGTCCCCGACTAGAGGCAGGCGAGCAGTACGTC. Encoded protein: CASSPRLEAGEQYV.

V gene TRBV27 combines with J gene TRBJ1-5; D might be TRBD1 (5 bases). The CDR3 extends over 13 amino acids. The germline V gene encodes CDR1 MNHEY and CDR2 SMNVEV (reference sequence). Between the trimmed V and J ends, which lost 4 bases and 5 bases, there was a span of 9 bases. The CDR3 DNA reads TGTGCCAGCAGTTCTCAGGGCCATCAGCCCCAGCATTTT. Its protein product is CASSSQGHQPQHF.

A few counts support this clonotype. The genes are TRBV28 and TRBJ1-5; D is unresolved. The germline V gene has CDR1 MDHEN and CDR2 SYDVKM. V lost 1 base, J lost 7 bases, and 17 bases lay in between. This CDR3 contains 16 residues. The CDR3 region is CASSLFGDEDTQPQHF. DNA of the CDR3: TGTGCCAGCAGTTTATTCGGGGATGAGGATACCCAGCCCCAGCATTTT.

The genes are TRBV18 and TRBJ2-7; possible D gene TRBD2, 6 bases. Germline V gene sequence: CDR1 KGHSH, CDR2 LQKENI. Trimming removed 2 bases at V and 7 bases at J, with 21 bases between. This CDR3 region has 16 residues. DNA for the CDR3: TGTGCCAGCTCACCATCGTCCGGGGGATGGATGCGGGAGCAGTACTTC. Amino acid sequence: CASSPSSGGWMREQYF.

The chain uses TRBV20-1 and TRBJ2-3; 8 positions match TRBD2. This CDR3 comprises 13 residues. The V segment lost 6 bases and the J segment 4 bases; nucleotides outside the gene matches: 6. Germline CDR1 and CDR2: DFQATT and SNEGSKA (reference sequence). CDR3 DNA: TGCAGTGCGCGAGGACTAGCCTCAGATACGCAGTATTTT. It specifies CSARGLASDTQYF.

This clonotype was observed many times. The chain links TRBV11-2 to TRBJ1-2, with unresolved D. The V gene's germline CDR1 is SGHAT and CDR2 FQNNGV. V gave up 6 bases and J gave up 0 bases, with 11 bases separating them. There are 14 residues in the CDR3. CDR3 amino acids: CASRPLTANYGYTF. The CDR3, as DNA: TGTGCCAGCAGACCACTGACGGCTAACTATGGCTACACCTTC.

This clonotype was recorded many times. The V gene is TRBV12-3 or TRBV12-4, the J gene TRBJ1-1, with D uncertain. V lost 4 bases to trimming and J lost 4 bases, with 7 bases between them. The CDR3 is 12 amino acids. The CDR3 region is CASSYSATEAFF. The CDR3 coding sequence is TGTGCCAGCAGTTATAGTGCCACTGAAGCTTTCTTT.

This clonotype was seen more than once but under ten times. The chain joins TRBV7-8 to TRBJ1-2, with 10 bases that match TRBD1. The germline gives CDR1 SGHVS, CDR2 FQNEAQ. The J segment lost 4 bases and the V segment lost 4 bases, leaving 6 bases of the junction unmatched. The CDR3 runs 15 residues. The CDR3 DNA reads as TGTGCCAGCAGCTATACGGGACAGGGGACCTATGGCTACACCTTC. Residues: CASSYTGQGTYGYTF.

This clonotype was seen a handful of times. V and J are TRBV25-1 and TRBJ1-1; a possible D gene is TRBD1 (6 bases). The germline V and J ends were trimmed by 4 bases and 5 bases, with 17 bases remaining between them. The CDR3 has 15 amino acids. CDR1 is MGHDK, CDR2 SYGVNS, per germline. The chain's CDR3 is CASSALGGAGTEAFF. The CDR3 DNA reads TGTGCCAGCAGTGCCCTAGGGGGGGCAGGTACTGAAGCTTTCTTT.

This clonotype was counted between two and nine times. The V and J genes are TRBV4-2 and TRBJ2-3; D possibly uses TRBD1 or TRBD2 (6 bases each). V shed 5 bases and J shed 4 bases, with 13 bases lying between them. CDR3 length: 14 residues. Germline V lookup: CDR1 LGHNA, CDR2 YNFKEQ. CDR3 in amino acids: CASSETGTPDTQYF. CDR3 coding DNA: TGTGCCAGCAGCGAAACAGGGACTCCAGATACGCAGTATTTT.

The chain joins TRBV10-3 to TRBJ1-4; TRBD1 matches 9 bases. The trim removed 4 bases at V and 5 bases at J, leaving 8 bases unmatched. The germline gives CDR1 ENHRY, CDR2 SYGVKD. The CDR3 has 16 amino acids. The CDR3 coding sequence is TGTGCCATCAGTGCCGCGACCGGGACAGGGAATGAAAAACTGTTTTTT. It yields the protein CAISAATGTGNEKLFF.

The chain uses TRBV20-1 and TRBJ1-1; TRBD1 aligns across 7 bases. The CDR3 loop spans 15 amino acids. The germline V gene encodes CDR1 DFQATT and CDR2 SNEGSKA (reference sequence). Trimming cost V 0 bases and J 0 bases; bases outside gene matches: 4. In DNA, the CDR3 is TGCAGTGCTAGAGATTCGGACAGGATGAACACTGAAGCTTTCTTT. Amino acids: CSARDSDRMNTEAFF.